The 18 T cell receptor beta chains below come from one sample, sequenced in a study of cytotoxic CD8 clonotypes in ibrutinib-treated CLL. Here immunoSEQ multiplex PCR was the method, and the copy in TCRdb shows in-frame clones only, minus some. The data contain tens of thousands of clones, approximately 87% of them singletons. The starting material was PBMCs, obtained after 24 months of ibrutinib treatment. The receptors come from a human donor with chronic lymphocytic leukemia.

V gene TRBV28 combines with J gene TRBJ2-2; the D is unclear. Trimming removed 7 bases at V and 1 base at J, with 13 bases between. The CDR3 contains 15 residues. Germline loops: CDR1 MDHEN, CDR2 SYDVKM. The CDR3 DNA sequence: TGTGCCAGCACAGGCACTCGCGAGAACACCGGGGAGCTGTTTTTT. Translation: CASTGTRENTGELFF.

The CDR3, as DNA: TGTGCCAGCAGCGCGCTGGGACAGGGAATGATGTATGGCTACACCTTC. It encodes CASSALGQGMMYGYTF. The rearrangement uses TRBV9 and TRBJ1-2; the match to TRBD1 covers 9 bases. This CDR3 contains 16 residues. From germline, CDR1 is SGDLS and CDR2 YYNGEE. J lost 5 bases, V lost 3 bases, and 11 bases had no gene match.

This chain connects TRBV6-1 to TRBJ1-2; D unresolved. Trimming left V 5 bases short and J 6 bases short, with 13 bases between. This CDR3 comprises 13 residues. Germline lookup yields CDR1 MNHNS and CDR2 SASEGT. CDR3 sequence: CASSNAGYHGYTF. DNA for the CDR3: TGTGCCAGCAGTAATGCGGGATACCATGGCTACACCTTC.

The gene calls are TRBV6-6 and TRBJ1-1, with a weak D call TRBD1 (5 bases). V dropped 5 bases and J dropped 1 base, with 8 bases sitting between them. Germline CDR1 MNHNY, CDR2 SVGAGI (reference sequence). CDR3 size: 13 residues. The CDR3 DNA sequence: TGTGCCAGCAGTCGGGGGAGGAACACTGAAGCTTTCTTT. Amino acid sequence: CASSRGRNTEAFF.

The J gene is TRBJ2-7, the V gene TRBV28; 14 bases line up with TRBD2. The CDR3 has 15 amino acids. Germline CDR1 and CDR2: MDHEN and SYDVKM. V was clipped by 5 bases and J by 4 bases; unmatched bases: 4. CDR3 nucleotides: TGTGCCAGCAGTCCGGGGACTAGCGGGAGTTACGAGCAGTACTTC. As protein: CASSPGTSGSYEQYF. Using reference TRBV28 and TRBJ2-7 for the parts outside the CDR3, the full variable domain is DVKVTQSSRYLVKRTGEKVFLECVQDMDHENMFWYRQDPGLGLRLIYFSYDVKMKEKGDIPEGYSVSREKKERFSLILESASTNQTSMYLCASSPGTSGSYEQYFGPGTRLTVT.

CDR3 protein: CASSEYVVKNTEAFF. The CDR3, as DNA: TGTGCCAGCAGTGAATATGTCGTAAAGAACACTGAAGCTTTCTTT. The chain recombines TRBV6-1 with TRBJ1-1; D uncertain. Germline assignment: CDR1 MNHNS and CDR2 SASEGT. The CDR3 is 15 amino acids. V was clipped by 2 bases and J by 1 base, with 11 bases between them.

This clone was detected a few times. This CDR3 is CASSLRPMTSGPSNTGELFF. The CDR3 DNA follows: TGTGCCAGCAGTTTACGCCCCATGACTAGCGGTCCCTCGAACACCGGGGAGCTGTTTTTT. The chain combines TRBV27 with TRBJ2-2; TRBD2 aligns across 9 bases. J gave up 0 bases and V 2 bases, and 13 bases lay outside the gene matches. CDR1 and CDR2 (germline): MNHEY, SMNVEV (reference sequence). The CDR3 has 20 residues.

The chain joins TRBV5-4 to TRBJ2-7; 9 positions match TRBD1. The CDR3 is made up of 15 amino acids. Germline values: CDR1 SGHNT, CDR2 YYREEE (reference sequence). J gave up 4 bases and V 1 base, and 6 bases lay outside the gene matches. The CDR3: CASSLPGQGFYEQYF. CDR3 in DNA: TGTGCCAGCAGCTTGCCGGGACAGGGATTTTACGAGCAGTACTTC.

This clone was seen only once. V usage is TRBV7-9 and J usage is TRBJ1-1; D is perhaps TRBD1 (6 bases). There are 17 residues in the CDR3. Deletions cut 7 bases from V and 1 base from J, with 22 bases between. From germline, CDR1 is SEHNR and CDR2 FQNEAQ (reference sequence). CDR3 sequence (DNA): TGTGCCAGCACCCAATCGGGGGCTTGGGCAGGGAACACTGAAGCTTTCTTT. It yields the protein CASTQSGAWAGNTEAFF.

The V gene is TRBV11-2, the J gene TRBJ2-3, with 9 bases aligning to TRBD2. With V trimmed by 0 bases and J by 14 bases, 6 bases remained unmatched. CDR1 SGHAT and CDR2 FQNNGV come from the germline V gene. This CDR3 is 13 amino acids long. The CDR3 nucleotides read TGTGCCAGCAGCTTAGACGGGAGCGGGGGGAGGTATTTT. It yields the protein CASSLDGSGGRYF.

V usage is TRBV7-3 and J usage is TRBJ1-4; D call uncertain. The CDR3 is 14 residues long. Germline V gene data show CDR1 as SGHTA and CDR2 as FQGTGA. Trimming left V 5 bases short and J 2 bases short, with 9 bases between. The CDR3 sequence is CASSPRRTNEKLFF. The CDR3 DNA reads TGTGCCAGCAGCCCCCGACGGACTAATGAAAAACTGTTTTTT.

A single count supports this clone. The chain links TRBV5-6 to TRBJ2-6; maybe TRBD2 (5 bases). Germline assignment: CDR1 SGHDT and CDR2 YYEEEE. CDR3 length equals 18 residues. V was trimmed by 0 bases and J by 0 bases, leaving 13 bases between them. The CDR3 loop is CASSLDFGLLSGANVLTF. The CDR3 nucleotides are TGTGCCAGCAGCTTGGATTTCGGACTTCTCTCTGGGGCCAACGTCCTGACTTTC.

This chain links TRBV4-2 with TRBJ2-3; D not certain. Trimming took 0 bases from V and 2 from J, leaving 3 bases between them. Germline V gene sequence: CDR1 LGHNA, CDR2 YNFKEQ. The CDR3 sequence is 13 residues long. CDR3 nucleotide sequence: TGTGCCAGCAGCCAAGATCTCACAGATACGCAGTATTTT. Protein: CASSQDLTDTQYF.

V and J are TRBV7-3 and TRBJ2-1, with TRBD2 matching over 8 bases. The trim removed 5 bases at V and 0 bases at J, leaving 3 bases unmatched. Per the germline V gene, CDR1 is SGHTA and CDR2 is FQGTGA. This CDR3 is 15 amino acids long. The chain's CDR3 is CASSKRESSYNEQFF. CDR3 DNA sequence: TGTGCCAGCAGCAAGCGGGAGAGCTCCTACAATGAGCAGTTCTTC. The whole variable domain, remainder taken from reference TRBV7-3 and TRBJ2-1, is GAGVSQTPSNKVTEKGKYVELRCDPISGHTALYWYRQSLGQGPEFLIYFQGTGAADDSGLPNDRFFAVRPEGSVSTLKIQRTERGDSAVYLCASSKRESSYNEQFFGPGTRLTVL.

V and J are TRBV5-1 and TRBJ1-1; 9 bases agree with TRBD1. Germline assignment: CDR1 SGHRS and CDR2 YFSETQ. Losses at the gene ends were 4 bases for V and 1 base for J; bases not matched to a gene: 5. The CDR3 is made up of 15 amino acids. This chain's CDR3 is CASSRDRDSNTEAFF. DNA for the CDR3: TGCGCCAGCAGCCGGGACAGGGACTCGAACACTGAAGCTTTCTTT. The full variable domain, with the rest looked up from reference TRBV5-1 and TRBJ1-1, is KAGVTQTPRYLIKTRGQQVTLSCSPISGHRSVSWYQQTPGQGLQFLFEYFSETQRNKGNFPGRFSGRQFSNSRSEMNVSTLELGDSALYLCASSRDRDSNTEAFFGQGTRLTVV.

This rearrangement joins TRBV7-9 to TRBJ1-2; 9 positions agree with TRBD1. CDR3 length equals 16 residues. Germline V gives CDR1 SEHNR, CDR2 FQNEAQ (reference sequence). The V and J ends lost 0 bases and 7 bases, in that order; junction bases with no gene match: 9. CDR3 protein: CASSLAYRDREAGYTF. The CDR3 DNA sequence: TGTGCCAGCAGCTTAGCCTACCGGGACAGGGAAGCTGGCTACACCTTC. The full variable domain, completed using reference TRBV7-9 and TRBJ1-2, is DTGVSQNPRHKITKRGQNVTFRCDPISEHNRLYWYRQTLGQGPEFLTYFQNEAQLEKSRLLSDRFSAERPKGSFSTLEIQRTEQGDSAMYLCASSLAYRDREAGYTFGSGTRLTVV.

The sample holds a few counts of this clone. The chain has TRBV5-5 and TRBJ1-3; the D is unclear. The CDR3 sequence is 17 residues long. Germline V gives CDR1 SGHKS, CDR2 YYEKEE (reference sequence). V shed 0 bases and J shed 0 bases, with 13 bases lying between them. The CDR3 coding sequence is TGTGCCAGCAGCTTGGGGCAGCGCTGGAGCTCTGGAAACACCATATATTTT. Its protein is CASSLGQRWSSGNTIYF.

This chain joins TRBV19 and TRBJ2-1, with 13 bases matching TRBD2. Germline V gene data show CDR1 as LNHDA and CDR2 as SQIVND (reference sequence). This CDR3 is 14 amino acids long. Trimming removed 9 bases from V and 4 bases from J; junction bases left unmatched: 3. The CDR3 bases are TGTGCCAGCTCGGGACTAGCGGGATACAATGAGCAGTTCTTC. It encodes CASSGLAGYNEQFF.